This passage covers 27 T cell receptor beta chains from one sample sequenced in a study of shared clonotypes between healthy human individuals. The repertoire was sequenced with immunoSEQ multiplex PCR; TCRdb's copy has only in-frame clones and lacks some. The sample shows over a million clones, roughly 74% of them seen only once. The sequencing sample was made of memory CD4+ T cells from PBMCs. Subset denoted: CD45RA-negative fraction. The receptors come from a man aged 18 to 29 in good health. Some clones in this sample may be carry-over from other donors' samples.

The chain recombines TRBV2 with TRBJ2-7; D assignment may be TRBD1 or TRBD2 (6 bases each). Between the trimmed V and J ends, which lost 0 bases and 4 bases, there was a span of 19 bases. The length of the CDR3 is 17 residues. Germline CDR1 SNHLY, CDR2 FYNNEI. CDR3 bases: TGTGCCAGCAGTGAAGCGGGGTGGGACACCGGGAGATACGAGCAGTACTTC. Amino acids: CASSEAGWDTGRYEQYF.

On this clone itself: At the DNA level, this CDR3 is encoded by other sequences in the same sample as well. The chain uses TRBV7-9 and TRBJ2-5; D unresolved. CDR1 and CDR2 from the germline V gene are SEHNR and FQNEAQ (reference sequence). CDR3 size: 13 residues. The germline V and J ends were trimmed by 1 base and 5 bases, with 8 bases remaining between them. CDR3 nucleotides: TGTGCCAGCAGCTTAGTCGGAAGCGAGACCCAGTACTTC. Translating gives CASSLVGSETQYF. Combining the CDR3 with reference TRBV7-9 and TRBJ2-5 gives the whole variable domain DTGVSQNPRHKITKRGQNVTFRCDPISEHNRLYWYRQTLGQGPEFLTYFQNEAQLEKSRLLSDRFSAERPKGSFSTLEIQRTEQGDSAMYLCASSLVGSETQYFGPGTRLLVL.

The J gene is TRBJ2-1, the V gene TRBV4-1, with D perhaps matching TRBD1 (6 bases). CDR1 and CDR2 (germline): MGHRA, YSYEKL. V was cut by 2 bases and J by 4 bases, with 18 bases left in between. CDR3 length equals 17 residues. In DNA, the CDR3 is TGCGCCAGCAGCCAAAAGGGACCTGGACAGAATTACAATGAGCAGTTCTTC. It encodes CASSQKGPGQNYNEQFF.

This clone was recorded many times. This sequence joins TRBV7-6 and TRBJ2-5; TRBD1 aligns across 8 bases. The germline V gene encodes CDR1 SGHVS and CDR2 FNYEAQ. The CDR3 is 16 amino acids. V was clipped by 4 bases and J by 5 bases; unmatched bases: 12. The DNA for the CDR3 is TGTGCCAGCAGCTGGCGAGGACAGGGACCTTGGGAGACCCAGTACTTC. Protein product: CASSWRGQGPWETQYF.

The chain employs TRBV20-1 and TRBJ1-2; D unclear. Germline V gene data show CDR1 as DFQATT and CDR2 as SNEGSKA (reference sequence). V was pared by 1 base and J by 7 bases, with 7 bases between. The CDR3 runs 11 residues. CDR3 protein: CSARVLGGYTF. The CDR3 coding sequence is TGCAGTGCTAGAGTCCTGGGTGGCTACACCTTC.

This rearrangement joins TRBV9 to TRBJ2-7; D gene uncertain. Germline CDR1 SGDLS, CDR2 YYNGEE. The CDR3 spans 15 residues. V was trimmed by 0 bases and J by 0 bases, leaving 10 bases between them. The CDR3 region is CASSVEGGPSYEQYF. The DNA of the CDR3 is TGTGCCAGCAGCGTAGAAGGCGGCCCCTCCTACGAGCAGTACTTC.

This chain uses TRBV5-1 with TRBJ2-2; D remains ambiguous. V lost 1 base and J lost 6, with 10 bases in between. Germline CDR1 SGHRS, CDR2 YFSETQ. This CDR3 has 14 residues. CDR3 region: CASSLLLDAGELFF. In nucleotides, the CDR3 is TGCGCCAGCAGCTTGCTCCTCGACGCCGGGGAGCTGTTTTTT.

The V call is TRBV4-3, the J call TRBJ2-2; a weak D match, TRBD1 (6 bases). The CDR3 extends over 14 amino acids. Germline values: CDR1 LGHNA, CDR2 YSLEER. Trimming pared 9 bases from V and 4 bases from J, leaving 15 bases between. Here the CDR3 DNA reads TGCGCCAGTACGGTCGTGGGGGCCACCGGGGAGCTGTTTTTT. The encoded protein is CASTVVGATGELFF.

This clone was detected once. The sample carries other DNA sequences with the same CDR3. The V and J genes are TRBV18 and TRBJ2-1; 10 bases align to TRBD2. The germline V gene has CDR1 KGHSH and CDR2 LQKENI. The CDR3 is 15 residues long. V trimming: 3 bases; J trimming: 4 bases; junction bases outside the gene matches: 3. This chain's CDR3 is CASSPTSGTYNEQFF. CDR3 sequence (DNA): TGTGCCAGCTCACCCACTAGCGGGACTTACAATGAGCAGTTCTTC.

This clone was seen many times. The V gene is TRBV4-1, the J gene TRBJ2-3; TRBD2 matches 11 bases. This CDR3 has 16 amino acids. Germline V lookup: CDR1 MGHRA, CDR2 YSYEKL. Trimming at V came to 1 base and at J to 7 bases, leaving 7 bases not matched to a gene. The CDR3 here is CASSQGELAGAYTQYF. CDR3 sequence (DNA): TGCGCCAGCAGCCAAGGAGAACTAGCGGGAGCATATACGCAGTATTTT.

Details on this clone: In the same sample, other DNA sequences code for this CDR3. V is TRBV28 and J is TRBJ1-3, with D hard to call. V was shortened by 7 bases and J by 4 bases, with 8 bases between the two germline ends. The CDR3 length is 12 residues. Germline V CDR1 and CDR2: MDHEN, SYDVKM. In nucleotides, the CDR3 is TGTGCCAGCATCAATCCCGGAAACACCATATATTTT. This encodes CASINPGNTIYF.

The CDR3 DNA reads TGTGCCGGGCACGGGGGGGGGAACACTGAAGCTTTCTTT. Translated: CAGHGGGNTEAFF. This chain joins TRBV30 and TRBJ1-1, with D possibly TRBD1 on 5 matching bases. The length of the CDR3 is 13 residues. Trimming removed 8 bases from V and 1 base from J, with 14 bases in between. Per the germline V gene, CDR1 is GTSNPN and CDR2 is SVGIG (reference sequence).

The chain carries TRBV6-4 and TRBJ1-6, with D unclear. The germline V gene has CDR1 MRHNA and CDR2 SNTAGT. The germline V and J ends were trimmed by 6 bases and 0 bases, with 9 bases remaining between them. CDR3 size: 15 residues. This CDR3 is CASSPGSSYNSPLHF. The DNA for the CDR3 is TGTGCCAGCAGCCCCGGCAGCTCCTATAATTCACCCCTCCACTTT.

The gene calls are TRBV6-1 and TRBJ1-2; D remains unclear. Germline loops: CDR1 MNHNS, CDR2 SASEGT. CDR3 length equals 16 residues. V lost 4 bases to trimming and J lost 8 bases, with 23 bases between them. In nucleotides, the CDR3 is TGTGCCAGCAGTGTCCGGGCCTCTATGACCAAATCGGGCTACACCTTC. Amino acid sequence: CASSVRASMTKSGYTF.

The V call is TRBV6-5, the J call TRBJ2-4, with TRBD2 as a possible D gene (6 bases). The germline V gene has CDR1 MNHEY and CDR2 SVGAGI. The CDR3 loop spans 14 amino acids. V shed 10 bases and J shed 6 bases, with 19 bases lying between them. The CDR3 loop is CATPCPGVRNIQYF. The CDR3 nucleotides read TGTGCCACGCCCTGTCCGGGAGTGAGAAACATTCAGTACTTC.

The chain carries TRBV6-1 and TRBJ1-4; 7 nucleotides agree with TRBD1. Germline trimming cut 2 bases from V and 4 bases from J; bases unmatched to any gene: 1. The CDR3 runs to 14 residues. The V gene's germline CDR1 is MNHNS and CDR2 SASEGT. CDR3 residues: CASSEQGGNEKLFF. The DNA of the CDR3 is TGTGCCAGCAGTGAACAGGGGGGTAATGAAAAACTGTTTTTT.

This chain links TRBV11-3 with TRBJ2-5; no definite D call. The CDR3 totals 12 residues. The germline V and J ends were trimmed by 1 base and 5 bases, with 5 bases remaining between them. Germline V gene sequence: CDR1 SGHNT, CDR2 YENEEA. The chain's CDR3 is CASSLGSETQYF. In DNA, the CDR3 is TGTGCCAGCAGCTTAGGTTCCGAGACCCAGTACTTC.

The rearrangement joins TRBV20-1 to TRBJ2-1; D uncertain. Germline V CDR1 and CDR2: DFQATT, SNEGSKA (reference sequence). CDR3 length: 11 amino acids. The V end was cut by 6 bases, the J end by 8 bases, with 11 bases between. In nucleotides, the CDR3 is TGCAGTGCCCCAAATCGCGATGAGCAGTTCTTC. Protein product: CSAPNRDEQFF.

The V gene is TRBV5-6, the J gene TRBJ2-2; no clear D. Trimming removed 4 bases at V and 6 bases at J, with 7 bases between. CDR1 and CDR2 (germline): SGHDT, YYEEEE. The length of the CDR3 is 12 residues. Here the CDR3 DNA reads TGTGCCAGCAGCCTCCCCCCCGGGGAGCTGTTTTTT. Encoded protein: CASSLPPGELFF.

The rearrangement joins TRBV4-2 to TRBJ1-1; 11 positions match TRBD1. The V and J ends lost 0 bases and 5 bases, in that order; junction bases with no gene match: 5. The CDR3 runs to 16 residues. The germline V gene encodes CDR1 LGHNA and CDR2 YNFKEQ. The CDR3 loop is CASSQESGTGGTEAFF. Here the CDR3 DNA reads TGTGCCAGCAGCCAAGAAAGCGGGACAGGGGGAACTGAAGCTTTCTTT.

This clone was seen only once. The chain uses TRBV7-3 and TRBJ2-7, with 9 bases identical to TRBD2. With V trimmed by 1 base and J by 4 bases, 5 bases remained unmatched. Per the germline V gene, CDR1 is SGHTA and CDR2 is FQGTGA. This CDR3 is built from 15 residues. CDR3 nucleotide sequence: TGTGCCAGCAGCTTAAGTGCGGGAGGGGTGTACGAGCAGTACTTC. This sequence encodes CASSLSAGGVYEQYF.

As to this clone: Other DNA sequences from this sample encode an identical CDR3 as well. This chain joins TRBV7-2 and TRBJ2-3; D possibly uses TRBD1 or TRBD2 (5 bases each). The CDR3 is made up of 14 amino acids. Trimming pared 5 bases from V and 3 bases from J, leaving 12 bases between. CDR1 is SGHTA, CDR2 FQGNSA, per germline. DNA of the CDR3: TGTGCCAGCAGCCCCCAGAGGGGAACAGATACGCAGTATTTT. Translating gives CASSPQRGTDTQYF.

J is TRBJ1-1 and V is TRBV29-1; 9 nucleotides match TRBD1. Losses at the gene ends were 4 bases for V and 5 bases for J; bases not matched to a gene: 8. The length of the CDR3 is 14 residues. CDR1 is SQVTM, CDR2 ANQGSEA, per germline. Here the CDR3 DNA reads TGCAGCGTTGCTCCGGGACAGGGAACGACTGAAGCTTTCTTT. Translating gives CSVAPGQGTTEAFF.

The chain couples TRBV6-1 to TRBJ1-3, with D perhaps TRBD1 (5 bases). Germline-derived CDR1 and CDR2 are MNHNS and SASEGT. Trimming left V 4 bases short and J 0 bases short, with 16 bases between. There are 17 residues in the CDR3. The CDR3 region is CASSVVEGTDSGNTIYF. Here the CDR3 DNA reads TGTGCCAGCAGTGTGGTGGAGGGGACGGACTCTGGAAACACCATATATTTT.

V and J are TRBV7-6 and TRBJ2-1; D uncertain. Per germline, CDR1 SGHVS and CDR2 FNYEAQ. Trimming stripped 4 bases from V and 3 bases from J, with 4 bases between. The CDR3 is 12 amino acids. CDR3 nucleotide sequence: TGTGCCAGCAGCTATGGCTACAATGAGCAGTTCTTC. Encoded protein: CASSYGYNEQFF.

The chain is built from TRBV18 and TRBJ2-1; D ambiguous. With 2 bases removed from V and 8 bases from J, the gap between germline ends came to 22 bases. The length of the CDR3 is 17 residues. The germline CDR1 and CDR2 sequences are KGHSH and LQKENI. As DNA, the CDR3 is TGTGCCAGCTCACCAGGTTCCTCCACGTTTATTTCCGATGAGCAGTTCTTC. As protein: CASSPGSSTFISDEQFF.

This chain joins TRBV2 and TRBJ2-7; maybe TRBD2 (6 bases). CDR3 length: 13 amino acids. V was shortened by 5 bases and J by 3 bases, with 11 bases between the two germline ends. Germline V gene data show CDR1 as SNHLY and CDR2 as FYNNEI. The CDR3 loop is CASSWDSLYEQYF. The CDR3 nucleotides read TGTGCCAGCAGTTGGGACTCCCTCTACGAGCAGTACTTC.